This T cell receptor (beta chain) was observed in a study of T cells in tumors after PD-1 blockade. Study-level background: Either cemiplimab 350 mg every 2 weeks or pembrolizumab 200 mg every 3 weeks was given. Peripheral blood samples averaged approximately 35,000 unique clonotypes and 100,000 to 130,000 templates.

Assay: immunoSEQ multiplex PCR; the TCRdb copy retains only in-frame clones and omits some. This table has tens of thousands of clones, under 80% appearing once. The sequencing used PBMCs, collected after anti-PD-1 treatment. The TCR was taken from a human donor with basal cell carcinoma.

The DNA of the CDR3 is TGTGCCAGCAGCTTAGAATGGCGCGGGGGTTGGGCAGATACGCAGTATTTT. Translation: CASSLEWRGGWADTQYF. The V and J genes are TRBV7-2 and TRBJ2-3; 7 bases map to TRBD2. V lost 1 base and J lost 4; bases outside the gene matches: 11. The germline V gene encodes CDR1 SGHTA and CDR2 FQGNSA. The CDR3 runs 17 residues. Full variable domain (missing parts from reference TRBV7-2 and TRBJ2-3): GAGVSQSPSNKVTEKGKDVELRCDPISGHTALYWYRQSLGQGLEFLIYFQGNSAPDKSGLPSDRFSAERTGGSVSTLTIQRTQQEDSAVYLCASSLEWRGGWADTQYFGPGTRLTVL.